This TCR beta chain was obtained from a study of cytomegalovirus exposure and HLA in healthy donors. The PCR was carried out with 60 Vbeta primers and 13 Jbeta primers. The repertoire was sequenced with immunoSEQ multiplex PCR; TCRdb's copy has only in-frame clones and lacks some. Of nearly 80,000 clones listed, 60% to 80% are singletons. Germline V lookup: CDR1 MGHRA, CDR2 YSYEKL. The CDR3 is 16 residues long. V dropped 0 bases and J dropped 0 bases, with 9 bases sitting between them. J is TRBJ1-3 and V is TRBV4-1; D remains unclear. Material: PBMCs. The clonotype originates from a middle-aged woman in good health and CMV-seropositive. The CDR3 here is CASSQETAISGNTIYF. The DNA of the CDR3 is TGCGCCAGCAGCCAAGAAACAGCAATCTCTGGAAACACCATATATTTT.